Below are 21 T cell receptor beta chains sequenced from a single sample in a study of persistence of HIV-infected CD4 T cells (TCRdb year 2020). What the treatment or condition label conveys for this sample: suppressive antiretroviral therapy. As a nonspecific positive control representing the CD4+ T cell repertoire, the cells were stimulated with anti-CD3/anti-CD28 magnetic beads. Sorting of responding CD4+ T cells was based on upregulation of both CD40 ligand and CD69. Their antigen targets remain unknown. The immunoSEQ hsTCRB assay version 4, run in survey mode, was used to sequence TCRbeta repertoires from genomic DNA. TCRdb took over this immuneACCESS table, retaining in-frame rearrangements with V and J assigned. Such tables are incomplete; in checked studies, under half of the missing clones stem from an unresolved V gene, and the remainder is unexplained. The sample records about 43,000 clones, about 90% of which are singletons. The ten largest account for 1% of the sample.

The sequencing here drew on CD4+ T cells sorted from PBMCs after approximately 19-hour stimulation, taken from a patient who received antiretroviral therapy. The cell subset or site label here, explained by the study, means: CD40L+CD69+ CD4 T cells responding to anti-CD3/anti-CD28 beads, representing the overall repertoire. All receptors derive from an adult man with HIV who was CMV-seropositive.

This clone occurred once. The chain joins TRBV7-9 to TRBJ2-2, with D perhaps given as TRBD1 or TRBD2 (5 bases each). CDR3 length: 17 amino acids. Trimming took 7 bases from V and 1 from J, leaving 19 bases between them. In germline, CDR1 is SEHNR, CDR2 FQNEAQ (reference sequence). The CDR3 DNA reads TGTGCCAGCACCGAGACCCCAGGGACGGTGAACACCGGGGAGCTGTTTTTT. Its protein is CASTETPGTVNTGELFF.

This sequence joins TRBV28 and TRBJ2-4; 14 nucleotides match TRBD2. V dropped 4 bases and J dropped 2; count of bases not matched to a gene: 4. Germline lookup yields CDR1 MDHEN and CDR2 SYDVKM. The CDR3 totals 17 residues. CDR3 in amino acids: CASSSGTSGGTKNIQYF. As DNA, the CDR3 is TGTGCCAGCAGTTCGGGGACTAGCGGGGGCACCAAAAACATTCAGTACTTC.

In its sample, this clone was seen a few times. Germline is not matched at one junction end, which may reflect a read error. The rearrangement joins TRBV19 to TRBJ2-1; perhaps TRBD1 as D (6 bases). From germline, CDR1 is LNHDA and CDR2 SQIVND (reference sequence). The CDR3 is 13 amino acids. The CDR3 loop reads CASSIDQGKRRIF. The DNA of the CDR3 is TGTGCCAGTAGTATAGATCAGGGGAAACGCCGGATCTTC.

This chain uses TRBV19 with TRBJ2-6; TRBD1 aligns across 8 bases. The junction had 7 bases not matched to a gene; V was cut back by 1 base and J by 2 bases. CDR1 and CDR2 (germline): LNHDA, SQIVND (reference sequence). CDR3 length: 18 residues. The CDR3 DNA follows: TGTGCCAGTAGTATAGCCAGGGGGCAGTGGACTGGGGCCAACGTCCTGACTTTC. Amino acid sequence: CASSIARGQWTGANVLTF.

The chain combines TRBV2 with TRBJ2-7; no reliable D call. CDR3 size: 15 residues. The V gene lost 1 base and the J gene lost 0 bases, with 10 bases spanning the gap. CDR1 is SNHLY, CDR2 FYNNEI, per germline. CDR3 region: CASSEGTLISYEQYF. CDR3 bases: TGTGCCAGCAGTGAAGGAACGTTGATCTCCTACGAGCAGTACTTC. Combining the CDR3 with reference TRBV2 and TRBJ2-7 gives the whole variable domain EPEVTQTPSHQVTQMGQEVILRCVPISNHLYFYWYRQILGQKVEFLVSFYNNEISEKSEIFDDQFSVERPDGSNFTLKIRSTKLEDSAMYFCASSEGTLISYEQYFGPGTRLTVT.

CDR3 residues: CASSEGAGATNEKLFF. The CDR3, as DNA: TGTGCCAGCAGTGAGGGGGCGGGAGCAACTAATGAAAAACTGTTTTTT. The chain carries TRBV25-1 and TRBJ1-4, with TRBD1 as a possible D gene (6 bases). CDR3 size: 16 residues. Germline V gives CDR1 MGHDK, CDR2 SYGVNS. Trimming left V 3 bases short and J 0 bases short, with 11 bases between.

To note about this clone: Other DNA sequences of this sample code for an identical CDR3. This chain uses TRBV28 with TRBJ1-2; D remains ambiguous. The germline gives CDR1 MDHEN, CDR2 SYDVKM. This CDR3 is built from 12 residues. Trimming removed 6 bases at V and 4 bases at J, with 9 bases between. In DNA form, the CDR3 reads TGTGCCAGCAGCAGCCTCCCCTATGGCTACACCTTC. Its translation: CASSSLPYGYTF.

V and J are TRBV10-3 and TRBJ2-1, with 8 bases that match TRBD1. Germline V gives CDR1 ENHRY, CDR2 SYGVKD. The CDR3 is made up of 15 amino acids. V gave up 4 bases and J gave up 6 bases; unmatched junction bases: 8. Here the CDR3 DNA reads TGTGCCATCAGTGCACGGACAGGGTTCTCCAATGAGCAGTTCTTC. Its translation is CAISARTGFSNEQFF.

This chain joins TRBV3-1 (or the pseudogene TRBV3-2) and TRBJ2-2, with TRBD2 identical over 10 bases. From germline, CDR1 is LGHDT and CDR2 YNNKEL (reference sequence). The CDR3 sequence is 16 residues long. The V gene end was trimmed by 4 bases and the J gene end by 2 bases; junction bases not matched to a gene: 4. The CDR3 here is CASSLGTSANTGELFF. The CDR3 DNA reads TGTGCCAGCAGCCTTGGGACTAGCGCTAACACCGGGGAGCTGTTTTTT.

The chain is built from TRBV9 and TRBJ1-1, with TRBD1 matching 7 bases. This CDR3 is built from 14 residues. Unmatched junction bases numbered 7, after V lost 5 bases and J lost 3 bases. Germline loops: CDR1 SGDLS, CDR2 YYNGEE. The CDR3 region is CASRPQGSDTEAFF. The CDR3 region has the DNA TGTGCCAGCAGGCCACAGGGGTCGGACACTGAAGCTTTCTTT.

The chain uses TRBV12-3 or TRBV12-4 and TRBJ1-1; no clear D. The CDR3 has 12 amino acids. V was cut by 4 bases and J by 6 bases, with 9 bases left in between. As DNA, the CDR3 is TGTGCCAGCAGTTGGCGTGTACCTGAAGCTTTCTTT. Protein sequence: CASSWRVPEAFF.

This chain connects TRBV9 to TRBJ2-2, with D perhaps TRBD1 or TRBD2 (5 bases each). Between the trimmed V and J ends, which lost 0 bases and 12 bases, there was a span of 9 bases. The CDR3 is 12 amino acids. Germline-derived CDR1 and CDR2 are SGDLS and YYNGEE. CDR3 amino acids: CASSVERGQLFF. CDR3 DNA: TGTGCCAGCAGCGTAGAGAGGGGACAGCTGTTTTTT.

In nucleotides, the CDR3 is TGTGCCAGCAGCCAAGATTGGGGGGGAATATCTGACGAGCAGTACTTC. Its protein is CASSQDWGGISDEQYF. V and J are TRBV3-1 (or the pseudogene TRBV3-2) and TRBJ2-7; 7 nucleotides match TRBD2. The CDR3 loop spans 16 amino acids. The junction had 10 bases not matched to a gene; V was cut back by 0 bases and J by 5 bases. Germline assignment: CDR1 LGHDT and CDR2 YNNKEL (reference sequence).

The rearrangement links TRBV19 to TRBJ1-1, with D tentatively TRBD1 (5 bases). The germline V and J ends were trimmed by 5 bases and 4 bases, with 14 bases remaining between them. The CDR3 totals 14 residues. The germline V gene encodes CDR1 LNHDA and CDR2 SQIVND (reference sequence). The CDR3 loop reads CASSWREGSTEAFF. CDR3 nucleotides: TGTGCCAGTAGTTGGAGGGAGGGGAGCACTGAAGCTTTCTTT.

In this sample, this clone turned up a few times. The chain combines TRBV10-2 with TRBJ1-4; 9 nucleotides match TRBD1. This CDR3 is 14 amino acids long. J gave up 7 bases and V 8 bases, and 8 bases lay outside the gene matches. The V gene's germline CDR1 is WSHSY and CDR2 SAAADI. The CDR3 coding sequence is TGCGCCAGCGGACCCCCGGGACAGGGTGAAAAACTGTTTTTT. Its translation: CASGPPGQGEKLFF.

The V and J genes are TRBV5-4 and TRBJ1-2; 7 bases map to TRBD1. V lost 3 bases and J lost 1; bases outside the gene matches: 15. Germline loops: CDR1 SGHNT, CDR2 YYREEE (reference sequence). The CDR3 totals 18 residues. This CDR3 is CASSSGGGQQDINYGYTF. CDR3 nucleotide sequence: TGTGCCAGCAGCTCCGGTGGGGGACAGCAGGATATTAACTATGGCTACACCTTC.

This clone was observed once. J is TRBJ2-3 and V is TRBV28, with 9 positions matching TRBD2. This CDR3 has 16 residues. The J segment lost 1 base and the V segment lost 6 bases, leaving 8 bases of the junction unmatched. Germline V CDR1 and CDR2: MDHEN, SYDVKM. The CDR3 DNA follows: TGTGCCAGCAGCCCCCAGGTAGCGGGGGGCACAGATACGCAGTATTTT. Amino acids: CASSPQVAGGTDTQYF.

This clone was detected only once. The gene calls are TRBV27 and TRBJ1-1; D is perhaps TRBD1 (5 bases). Germline V gene sequence: CDR1 MNHEY, CDR2 SMNVEV (reference sequence). Trimming took off 5 bases at V and 10 bases at J, with 20 bases between the two ends. The CDR3 has 14 residues. The CDR3 coding sequence is TGTGCCAGCAGTCGTGGGGACCAACCGCCCGGAGCTTTCTTT. It yields the protein CASSRGDQPPGAFF.

This sequence joins TRBV2 and TRBJ2-7, with 7 bases that match TRBD1. CDR3 length: 14 amino acids. Germline trimming cut 6 bases from V and 7 bases from J; bases unmatched to any gene: 12. The germline gives CDR1 SNHLY, CDR2 FYNNEI. The CDR3 loop reads CASRIQGTPMEQYF. The CDR3 DNA sequence: TGTGCCAGCAGGATACAGGGGACACCCATGGAGCAGTACTTC.

The V and J genes are TRBV19 and TRBJ1-2, with D maybe TRBD1 (6 bases). The V and J ends lost 5 bases and 6 bases respectively, with 13 bases between them. The CDR3 sequence is 13 residues long. The germline V gene encodes CDR1 LNHDA and CDR2 SQIVND (reference sequence). CDR3 nucleotides: TGTGCCAGTAGTGTATCCAGGGGCGATGGCTACACCTTC. Translated: CASSVSRGDGYTF.

This clone was counted a single time. The chain joins TRBV3-1 (or the pseudogene TRBV3-2) to TRBJ2-4; D unresolved. Trimming shortened V by 5 bases and J by 4 bases, and 9 bases separated the two germline ends. Per germline, CDR1 LGHDT and CDR2 YNNKEL (reference sequence). The CDR3 contains 13 residues. CDR3 protein: CASSVQQKNIQYF. In DNA form, the CDR3 reads TGTGCCAGCAGCGTCCAACAGAAAAACATTCAGTACTTC.